This section outlines one TCR beta chain sequence together with its context. Its specificity is unknown. The record originates from a study of T cells after yellow fever vaccination. Across the study: SMART-Seq v4 Ultra Low Input prepared libraries from low-cell fractions. Study-wide points: Subsequent booster samples again held most clones from primary vaccination (96% CD4, about 90% CD8). Though weaker, the secondary response peaked faster, on day 5 versus 15.

The CDR3 is made up of 13 amino acids. The V end lost 4 bases, the J end lost 2 bases, and 8 bases lay between the germline ends. CDR1 and CDR2 (germline): SGHTA, FQGNSA. Conversion of TCR transcripts into cDNA relied on 5'RACE template switching, which added a universal primer site and UMIs. TCRdb re-derived calls from the 5' RACE reads in MiXCR, one entry per CDR3 protein. This table holds approximately 510,000 distinct CDR3 sequences, 21% found once. Sequencing used PBMCs, obtained 21 days after the first yellow fever vaccination. The J gene is TRBJ1-1, the V gene TRBV7-2; D is unresolved. The clonotype was recovered from a man aged 18-30 years who received the YFV17D yellow fever vaccine. CDR3 nucleotide sequence: TGTGCCAGCAGCTCCCAGCATAACACTGAAGCTTTCTTT. Encoded protein: CASSSQHNTEAFF.